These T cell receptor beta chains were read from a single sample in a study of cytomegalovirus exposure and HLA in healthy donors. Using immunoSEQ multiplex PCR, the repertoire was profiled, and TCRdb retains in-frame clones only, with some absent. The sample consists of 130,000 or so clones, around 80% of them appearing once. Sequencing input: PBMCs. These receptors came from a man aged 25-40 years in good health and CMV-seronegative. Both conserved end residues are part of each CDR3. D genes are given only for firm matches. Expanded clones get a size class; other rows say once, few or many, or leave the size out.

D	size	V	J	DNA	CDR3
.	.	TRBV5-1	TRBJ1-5	TGCGCCAGCAGCTTGGAGGACGGGGGTCGGCAGCCCCAGCATTTT	CASSLEDGGRQPQHF
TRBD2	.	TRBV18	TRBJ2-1	TGTGCCAGCTCACGGGCTAGCGGGGGGCCTGGTGAGCAGTTCTTC	CASSRASGGPGEQFF
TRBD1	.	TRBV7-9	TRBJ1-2	TGTGCCAGCAGCCTGCGGACAGGGGACTCTAACTATGGCTACACCTTC	CASSLRTGDSNYGYTF
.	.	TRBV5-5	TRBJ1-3	TGTGCCAGCAGCACCGAGAGGGAGACGGGAAACACCATATATTTT	CASSTERETGNTIYF
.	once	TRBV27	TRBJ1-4	TGTGCCAGCAGACGATACAGGGATTCTAATGAAAAACTGTTTTTT	CASRRYRDSNEKLFF
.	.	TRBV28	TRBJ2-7	TGTGCCAGCAGTTTCGGGGGCTCCTACGAGCAGTACTTC	CASSFGGSYEQYF
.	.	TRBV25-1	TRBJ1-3	TGTGCCAGCGGGGTGGCAGGGTTAAACACCATATATTTT	CASGVAGLNTIYF
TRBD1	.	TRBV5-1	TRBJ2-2	TGCGCCAGCAGCGCTGACAGGGGGAACACCGGGGAGCTGTTTTTT	CASSADRGNTGELFF
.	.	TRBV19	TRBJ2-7	TGTGCCAGTAGTATGAGGCAGTCCTACGAGCAGTACTTC	CASSMRQSYEQYF
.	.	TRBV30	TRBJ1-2	TGTGCCTGGAGTGTCAAAGGGGCGACCCACAATGGCTACACCTTC	CAWSVKGATHNGYTF
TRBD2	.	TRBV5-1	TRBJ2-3	TGCGCCAGCAGCTTGGTTCCAGTCGGGACTAGCGGGAGCGAGAGAGATACGCAGTATTTT	CASSLVPVGTSGSERDTQYF
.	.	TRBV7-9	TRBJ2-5	TGTGCCACAGGGGCAGCCCTCTGGGGCCAAGAGACCCAGTACTTC	CATGAALWGQETQYF
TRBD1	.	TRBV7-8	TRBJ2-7	TGTGCCAGCAGCTTCGGGGACAGAGTGACCTACGAGCAGTACTTC	CASSFGDRVTYEQYF
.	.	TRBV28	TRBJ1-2	TGTGCCAGCAGTTTATCATCTTTGGCAGCCGAGAGGTATGGCTACACCTTC	CASSLSSLAAERYGYTF
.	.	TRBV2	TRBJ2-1	TGTGCCAGCAGTGAGGGCAGTGAGCAGTTCTTC	CASSEGSEQFF
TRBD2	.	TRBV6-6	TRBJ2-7	TGTGCCAGCAGAAACACTAGCGGAGGGACATACGAGCAGTACTTC	CASRNTSGGTYEQYF
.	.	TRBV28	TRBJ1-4	TGTGCCAGCAGTTTCAGACAGAGAATTGAAAAACTGTTTTTT	CASSFRQRIEKLFF
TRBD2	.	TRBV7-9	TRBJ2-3	TGTGCCAGCAGGCCCACTAGCGGGAGCACAGATACGCAGTATTTT	CASRPTSGSTDTQYF
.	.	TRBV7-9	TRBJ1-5	TGTGCCAGCAGCACACAGGAAGATCAGCCCCAGCATTTT	CASSTQEDQPQHF
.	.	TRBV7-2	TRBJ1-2	TGTGCCAGCAGCTTAGACGGGATATCTGGCTACACCTTC	CASSLDGISGYTF
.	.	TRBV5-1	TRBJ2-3	TGCGCCAGCACTCTAAGCGGCAGCACAGATACGCAGTATTTT	CASTLSGSTDTQYF
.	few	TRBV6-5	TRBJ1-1	TGTGCCAGCAGTTCCGGACTAGGGGGAACTGAAGCTTTCTTT	CASSSGLGGTEAFF
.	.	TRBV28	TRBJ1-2	TGTGCCAGCAGTTTACGGGGGAGCCTCGACTATGGCTACACCTTC	CASSLRGSLDYGYTF
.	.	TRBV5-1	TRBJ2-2	TGCGCCAGCAGCTCCAACAGGAACACCGGGGAGCTGTTTTTT	CASSSNRNTGELFF
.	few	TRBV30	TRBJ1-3	TGTGCCTGGGCCCGGGGAAGCTCTGGAAACACCATATATTTT	CAWARGSSGNTIYF
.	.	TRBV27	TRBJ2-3	TGTGCCAGCAGTTTACGGGGCACAGATACGCAGTATTTT	CASSLRGTDTQYF
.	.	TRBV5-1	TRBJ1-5	TGCGCCAGCAGCTACGACGGGGATCAGCCCCAGCATTTT	CASSYDGDQPQHF
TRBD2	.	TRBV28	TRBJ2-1	TGTGCCAGCCGGGGGACTAGCGGGGCCCACTACAATGAGCAGTTCTTC	CASRGTSGAHYNEQFF
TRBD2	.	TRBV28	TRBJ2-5	TGTGCCACCTCGGAAATGGGGCAGCTAGCGGGAGCTCTAGAGACCCAGTACTTC	CATSEMGQLAGALETQYF
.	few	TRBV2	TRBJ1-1	TGTGCCAGCAGTGTGAATGCATGGGGCGCTGAAGCTTTCTTT	CASSVNAWGAEAFF
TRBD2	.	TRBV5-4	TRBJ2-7	TGTGCCAGCAGTCCTACTAGCGGGGGGCACTCCTACGAGCAGTACTTC	CASSPTSGGHSYEQYF
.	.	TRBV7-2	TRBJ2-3	TGTGCCAGCAGCCCTAAGCGGATAAGCACAGATACGCAGTATTTT	CASSPKRISTDTQYF
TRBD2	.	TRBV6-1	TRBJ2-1	TGTGCCAGCAGACCGGGACTAGCGGGAGGGAATGAGCAGTTCTTC	CASRPGLAGGNEQFF
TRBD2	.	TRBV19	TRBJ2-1	TGTGCCAGTAGTACCGGACTAGCGGGATCCGATGAGCAGTTCTTC	CASSTGLAGSDEQFF
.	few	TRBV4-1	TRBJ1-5	TGCGCCAGCAGTTTCAGGGCATCCAATCAGCCCCAGCATTTT	CASSFRASNQPQHF
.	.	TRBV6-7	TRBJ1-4	TGTGCCAGCAGTTACTCTGGCAGGGCCCCCACTAATGAAAAACTGTTTTTT	CASSYSGRAPTNEKLFF
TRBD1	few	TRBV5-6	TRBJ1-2	TGTGCCAGCAGCCGGAAGAGCGTAACAGGGGGGGGCTACACCTTC	CASSRKSVTGGGYTF
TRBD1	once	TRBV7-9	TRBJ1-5	TGTGCCAGCAGCTTAGGACAGGGGAATCAGCCCCAGCATTTT	CASSLGQGNQPQHF
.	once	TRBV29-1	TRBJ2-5	TGCAGCGCCCTACAGGGCGCGGAGACCCAGTACTTC	CSALQGAETQYF
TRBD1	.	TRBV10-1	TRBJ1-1	TGCGCCAGCAGTCTTGGACAGGACACTGAAGCTTTCTTT	CASSLGQDTEAFF
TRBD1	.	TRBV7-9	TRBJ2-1	TGTGCCAGCAGCTCACCGGGACAGGGGGGGAATGAGCAGTTCTTC	CASSSPGQGGNEQFF
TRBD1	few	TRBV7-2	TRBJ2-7	TGTGCCAGCAGCTCGCTGGGACAGTCCTACGAGCAGTACTTC	CASSSLGQSYEQYF